This T cell receptor (beta chain) was profiled in a study of T-cell memory formation after mild COVID-19. There are a few counts of this clonotype. TCRdb analysed the 5' RACE reads with MiXCR anew, one entry per CDR3 protein. The sample lists 400,000 to 500,000 distinct CDR3 sequences, around 18% occurring once. There are 15 residues in the CDR3. J lost 2 bases, V lost 4 bases, and 6 bases had no gene match. In germline, CDR1 is SGHRS, CDR2 YFSETQ. This chain joins TRBV5-1 and TRBJ2-7; TRBD2 agrees at 10 bases. The clonotype comes from an adult woman who had mild COVID-19 (a few samples of this study predate the infection). Cell type and time point are not known. Material: PBMCs or a T cell subset sorted from them (not recorded which). Here the CDR3 reads CASSMSGRAPYEQYF. CDR3 in DNA: TGCGCCAGCAGCATGAGCGGGAGGGCCCCCTACGAGCAGTACTTC.